These T cell receptor beta chains were read from a single sample in a study of T cells in Graves' hyperthyroidism and ophthalmopathy. From the multiplex PCR reads, TCRdb called clonotypes with MiXCR, one entry per CDR3 protein. Among hundreds of thousands of distinct CDR3 sequences listed, about half were seen once. Sequencing was carried out using peripheral blood or thyroid tissue (not recorded which). The receptors were sampled from a young woman with Graves' hyperthyroidism. Each CDR3 is given with its conserved first and last residue. A D gene is named only where the DNA matches it firmly. Size tells how often a clone was seen (once, few, many) or the class of an expanded clone, and some rows leave it out.

few	NA	TRBV7-9	15	TRBJ2-7	TGTGCCAGCAGCGCCGAGGGATCACTTCCCTACGAGCAGTACTTC	CASSAEGSLPYEQYF
NA	NA	TRBV10-2	13	TRBJ1-5	TGTGCCAGCATGGCGTTAACGCAGCAGCCCCAGCATTTT	CASMALTQQPQHF
once	TRBD1	TRBV10-3	12	TRBJ1-5	TGTGCCATCAGTGGACAGGGTCAGCCCCAGCATTTT	CAISGQGQPQHF
NA	NA	TRBV7-9	14	TRBJ2-7	TGTGCCAGCAGTCTAGGGAACATTCCCTACGAGCAGTACTTC	CASSLGNIPYEQYF
few	TRBD1	TRBV20-1	13	TRBJ1-5	TGCAGTGCTCGAGGACAGGGGGTTCAGCCCCAGCATTTT	CSARGQGVQPQHF
many	TRBD2	TRBV7-9	14	TRBJ2-5	TGTGCCAGCAGCCAAGCGGGACCTAGGGAGACCCAGTACTTC	CASSQAGPRETQYF
many	TRBD1	TRBV7-9	11	TRBJ1-1	TGTGCCAGCAGCTTCCAGGGGGCGGCTTTCTTT	CASSFQGAAFF
few	NA	TRBV5-6	13	TRBJ1-4	TGTGCCAGCAAGGATTCCTGGCGACCGAAACTGTTTTTT	CASKDSWRPKLFF
many	NA	TRBV29-1	13	TRBJ2-7	TGCAGCGTTGAAGACAGGGTCCGCTACGAGCAGTACTTC	CSVEDRVRYEQYF
many	NA	TRBV20-1	13	TRBJ1-6	TGCAGTGCAACCCGGGACACTAATTCACCCCTCCACTTT	CSATRDTNSPLHF
NA	NA	TRBV10-3	13	TRBJ1-5	TGTGCCATCAGTCAACGTGTTAGCCAGCCCCAGCATTTT	CAISQRVSQPQHF
NA	TRBD1	TRBV14	16	TRBJ1-3	TGTGCCAGCAGCTTAAGGACAGGGAGCTCTGGAAACACCATATATTTT	CASSLRTGSSGNTIYF
NA	NA	TRBV10-3	13	TRBJ1-1	TGTGCCATCAGTGAGTCCGGGGCCACTGAAGCTTTCTTT	CAISESGATEAFF
NA	NA	TRBV25-1	13	TRBJ1-2	TGTGCCAGCAGTGAAGGGGGATATAATGGCTACACCTTC	CASSEGGYNGYTF
many	NA	TRBV10-3	14	TRBJ2-6	TGTGCCATCAGAATGGCCTCTGGGGCCAACGTCCTGACTTTC	CAIRMASGANVLTF
NA	TRBD1	TRBV15	17	TRBJ2-5	TGTGCCACCAGCAGAGATGGGGCGGGACAGGGAGCAGAGACCCAGTACTTC	CATSRDGAGQGAETQYF
NA	TRBD2	TRBV15	17	TRBJ2-7	TGTGCCAGCAGCCCACCGGGACTAGCGGGAGGGCCGGGGGAGCAGTACTTC	CASSPPGLAGGPGEQYF
NA	NA	TRBV24-1	13	TRBJ2-2	TGTGCCACCGAAGGCGAGAACACCGGGGAGCTGTTTTTT	CATEGENTGELFF
NA	NA	TRBV20-1	15	TRBJ1-1	TGCAGTGCTAGGATACAGGGAGAGGGGAGCACTGAAGCTTTCTTT	CSARIQGEGSTEAFF
NA	NA	TRBV20-1	12	TRBJ1-1	TGCAGTGCTCCAGAGGGGGGGACTGAAGCTTTCTTT	CSAPEGGTEAFF
NA	NA	TRBV7-2	15	TRBJ1-5	TGTGCCAGCAGCTTAAGATCCTATAGCAATCAGCCCCAGCATTTT	CASSLRSYSNQPQHF
NA	TRBD1	TRBV10-2	14	TRBJ2-5	TGCGCCAGCAAGGACAGGACGGCTCAAGAGACCCAGTACTTC	CASKDRTAQETQYF
NA	NA	TRBV2	14	TRBJ1-4	TGTGCCAGCAGAGGTGGGGGTGACACCGAAAAACTGTTTTTT	CASRGGGDTEKLFF
NA	TRBD2	TRBV7-3	15	TRBJ2-5	TGTGCCAGCAGCTTAGTCGGCGGGAGCCAAGAGACCCAGTACTTC	CASSLVGGSQETQYF
NA	NA	TRBV2	13	TRBJ2-1	TGTGCCAGCAGTGAACAGCTCTACAATGAGCAGTTCTTC	CASSEQLYNEQFF
NA	NA	TRBV24-1	15	TRBJ1-5	TGTGCCACCAGTGATTTTAGTACTAGCGGGAACTACGAGCATTTT	CATSDFSTSGNYEHF
NA	NA	TRBV7-9	13	TRBJ1-6	TGTGCCAGCAGCTTAGAAGGGGGGGCACCCCTCCACTTT	CASSLEGGAPLHF
many	NA	TRBV15	17	TRBJ1-1	TGTGCCACCAGCAGAGATCGAGGGAACGTGTGGAACACTGAAGCTTTCTTT	CATSRDRGNVWNTEAFF
once	NA	TRBV25-1	12	TRBJ2-7	TGTGCCAGCTGCCGCTTCTCCTACGAGCAGTACTTC	CASCRFSYEQYF
NA	TRBD1	TRBV12-3/TRBV12-4	11	TRBJ1-1	TGTGCCAGCAGCAGGGGGCTGGTTGTCTTCTTT	CASSRGLVVFF
NA	NA	TRBV6-5	13	TRBJ2-2	TGTGCCAGCAGTTACTACGGGACCGGGGAGCTGTTTTTT	CASSYYGTGELFF
many	NA	TRBV5-1	11	TRBJ2-7	TGCGCCAGCAGATCAGAGTTTGAGCAGTACTTC	CASRSEFEQYF
NA	NA	TRBV24-1	14	TRBJ2-5	TGTGCCACCAGTGACGGACAGCTTTTTGGGGCCCAGTACTTC	CATSDGQLFGAQYF
NA	NA	TRBV19	14	TRBJ2-3	TGTGCCAGCAGTAGGTCCTCTAGCACAGATACGCAGTATTTT	CASSRSSSTDTQYF
NA	NA	TRBV5-5	14	TRBJ2-7	TGTGCCAGCGGGTCAAGAATGGCTTCCTACGAGCAGTACTTC	CASGSRMASYEQYF
NA	NA	TRBV24-1	15	TRBJ1-4	TGTGCCACCAGTGATTGGAGGACAGCCAAGGGAAAACTGTTTTTT	CATSDWRTAKGKLFF
NA	TRBD2	TRBV2	13	TRBJ2-5	TGTGCCAGCAGTGAGGTAGCGGGAGACACCCAGTACTTC	CASSEVAGDTQYF
NA	TRBD1	TRBV15	15	TRBJ1-6	TGTGCCACCAGCAGCACCCGACAGGGGGGATCACCCCTCCACTTT	CATSSTRQGGSPLHF
NA	NA	TRBV11-2	14	TRBJ2-7	TGTGCCAGCAGCCAAGAGTACGGGTCCTACGAGCAGTACTTC	CASSQEYGSYEQYF